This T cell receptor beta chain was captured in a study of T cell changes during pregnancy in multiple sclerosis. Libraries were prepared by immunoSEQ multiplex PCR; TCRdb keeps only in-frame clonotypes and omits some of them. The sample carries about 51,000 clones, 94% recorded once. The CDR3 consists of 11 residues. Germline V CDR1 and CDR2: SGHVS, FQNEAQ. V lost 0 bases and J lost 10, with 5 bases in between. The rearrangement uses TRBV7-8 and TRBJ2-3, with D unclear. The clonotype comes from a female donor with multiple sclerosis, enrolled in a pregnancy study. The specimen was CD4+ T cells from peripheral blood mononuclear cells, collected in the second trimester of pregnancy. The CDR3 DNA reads TGTGCCAGCAGCTTAGCGGGCGCGCAGTATTTT. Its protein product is CASSLAGAQYF.